This TCR beta chain was found in a study of Graves' ophthalmopathy and Graves' hyperthyroidism (dated by TCRdb to the late 2010s). About the full investigation: Peripheral blood was collected before any treatment was given, at the time of initial diagnosis. In about 6 hyperthyroidism patients, T-cell repertoires of thyroid tissue and blood were compared. In total, some 130 blood samples were TCR-sequenced: approximately 42 ophthalmopathy, roughly 77 hyperthyroidism and 17 hyperthyroidism-to-ophthalmopathy patients. Once sampling was done, hyperthyroidism patients were given methimazole at a starting dose of 30 mg daily, while ophthalmopathy patients were given high-dose intravenous methylprednisolone. An independent validation cohort comprised some 19 hyperthyroidism patients and over 15 patients who later progressed from hyperthyroidism to ophthalmopathy. TCR beta repertoire signatures were used to distinguish Graves' ophthalmopathy from Graves' hyperthyroidism and to predict progression to ophthalmopathy. To explore V-J signatures that distinguish ophthalmopathy from hyperthyroidism, a discovery set of roughly 98 patients was enrolled, made up of 43 with ophthalmopathy and roughly 57 with stable hyperthyroidism.

The ophthalmopathy patients had moderately to severely active disease, with a Clinical Activity Score of 3 or higher, a NOSPECS grade of 4 or higher, and a disease duration of less than 3 months. Patients were excluded if they had other autoimmune diseases, uncontrolled infections, pregnancy or lactation. Diagnosis relied on clinical symptoms, serum thyroxine, TRAb, thyroid ultrasound and orbital computed tomography. Using Ficoll-Paque density gradient centrifugation, PBMCs were isolated from less than 11 ml of fresh peripheral blood. Total RNA was extracted using Trizol reagent, and RNA quality was checked on an Agilent 2100 Bioanalyzer. For repertoire sequencing, the TCR beta CDR3 regions were amplified from RNA transcripts. HTBI primers and the Qiagen OneStep RT-PCR kit were used in a first-round RT-PCR, which was followed by a second-round multiplex PCR, size selection and purification. Libraries were sequenced paired-end with 100 bp reads on an Illumina HiSeq2000. For the original study's pipeline: SOAPnuke was used to process the reads, removing any read that contained adapters or uncalled bases, had a mean Phred below 15, or lacked an exact match to the constant primer or identifier. COPE v1.2.5 was used to merge the high-quality paired reads. Clonotypes were defined as unique nucleotide sequences and were aligned to IMGT TRB V, D and J references using MiTCR v1.1. Only V-J combinations with frequency above 0.0001 were analysed, covering over 98% of repertoires. For each V-J combination, a TCR clonal expansion and chaos score was defined as F50 clonal expansion divided by the chaos observed in the TCRdist matrix. Welch's t-statistics and random forest were used to narrow the features down to more than 10 V-J combinations, which were then fed into a naive Bayes classifier. Thyroid-blood repertoire similarity was quantified with the Morisita-Horn index. The public reads were run again by TCRdb, first through fastp at Q25 and then through MiXCR, and only productive beta chains were kept. Rows are combined by CDR3 protein, so each entry shows the most common genes and DNA. These V and J calls rely on TCRdb rather than the paper's analysis. This sample gives roughly 51,000 distinct CDR3 sequences in total; over 40% of them show up just once. Of the sample, approximately 23% is held by the ten largest clones.

As regards this clonotype: Which antigen it targets is not known. No clone much larger than this one lies a single base away; base qualities are absent.

Looking up the germline V gene (reference sequence) yields CDR1 DFQATT and CDR2 SNEGSKA. The CDR3 contains 14 residues, cysteine and phenylalanine counted. Only the CDR3 part of the read is kept: 42 bases, read in frame from the first base. Trimming at the junction amounts to 0 bases on V and 1 base on J, and the germline ends lie 7 bases apart. Overall study results and their limits: Ophthalmopathy was separated from stable hyperthyroidism by the 13-signature model with 87.88% sensitivity and 81% to 84% specificity in cross-validation and with 80%/75% in the test set. Sample size was not statistically predetermined, and group allocation was not concealed from the investigators. In validation, the model predicted ophthalmopathy progression with 55% to 71% sensitivity and roughly 72% specificity; roughly 12 predicted patients were CT-confirmed with GO in a median of approximately 6.5 months. Most expanded thyroid clonotypes with a frequency above 0.001 also appeared in blood, which suggests that blood repertoires may reflect the immune response in the thyroid.

The specimen sequenced was peripheral blood. The clonotype originates from an adult man with Graves' ophthalmopathy. This chain joins TRBV20-1 to TRBJ1-5; the D gene cannot be resolved reliably. The CDR3 protein sequence reads: CSAREGRSNQPQHF. The nucleotides read TGCAGTGCTAGAGAGGGAAGGAGCAATCAGCCCCAGCATTTT.